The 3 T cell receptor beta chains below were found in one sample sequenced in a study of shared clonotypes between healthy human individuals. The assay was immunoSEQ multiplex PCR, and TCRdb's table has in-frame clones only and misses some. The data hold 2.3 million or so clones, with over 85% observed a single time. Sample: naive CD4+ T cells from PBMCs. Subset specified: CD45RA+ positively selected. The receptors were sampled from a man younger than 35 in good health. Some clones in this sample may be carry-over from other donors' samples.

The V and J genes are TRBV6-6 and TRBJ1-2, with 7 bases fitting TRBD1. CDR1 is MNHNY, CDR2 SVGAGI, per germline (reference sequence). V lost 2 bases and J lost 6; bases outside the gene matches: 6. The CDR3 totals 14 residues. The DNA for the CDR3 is TGTGCCAGCAGTTACCCCCGACAGGGCCATGGCTACACCTTC. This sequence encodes CASSYPRQGHGYTF.

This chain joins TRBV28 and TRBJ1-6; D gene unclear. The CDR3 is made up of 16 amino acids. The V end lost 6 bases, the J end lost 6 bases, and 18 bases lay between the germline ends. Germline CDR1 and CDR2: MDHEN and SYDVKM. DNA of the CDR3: TGTGCCAGCAGCGAAACGCCCCCAGCGATTAATTCACCCCTCCACTTT. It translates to CASSETPPAINSPLHF. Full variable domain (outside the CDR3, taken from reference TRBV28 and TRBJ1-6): DVKVTQSSRYLVKRTGEKVFLECVQDMDHENMFWYRQDPGLGLRLIYFSYDVKMKEKGDIPEGYSVSREKKERFSLILESASTNQTSMYLCASSETPPAINSPLHFGNGTRLTVT.

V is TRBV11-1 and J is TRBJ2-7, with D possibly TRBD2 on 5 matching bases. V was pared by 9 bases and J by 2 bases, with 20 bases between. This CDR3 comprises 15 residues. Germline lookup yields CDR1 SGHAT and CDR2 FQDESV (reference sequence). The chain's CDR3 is CASADALDGAYEQYF. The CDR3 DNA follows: TGTGCCAGTGCTGACGCGTTAGACGGGGCCTACGAGCAGTACTTC.